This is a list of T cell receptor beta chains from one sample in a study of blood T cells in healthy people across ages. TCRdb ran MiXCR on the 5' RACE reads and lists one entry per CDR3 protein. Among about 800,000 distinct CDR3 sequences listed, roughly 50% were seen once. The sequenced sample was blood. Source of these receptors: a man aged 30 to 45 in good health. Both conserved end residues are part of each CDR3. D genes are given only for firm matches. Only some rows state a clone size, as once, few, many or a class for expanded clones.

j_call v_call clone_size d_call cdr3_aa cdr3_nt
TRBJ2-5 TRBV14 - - CASSRLGGETQYF TGTGCCAGCAGCCGCCTCGGAGGGGAGACCCAGTACTTC
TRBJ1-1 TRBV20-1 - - CSAVRQEGLGAFF TGCAGTGCCGTTAGACAGGAGGGACTTGGAGCTTTCTTT
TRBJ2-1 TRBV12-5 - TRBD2 CASAPAGYSYNEQFF TGTGCTAGTGCCCCAGCGGGGTACTCCTACAATGAGCAGTTCTTC
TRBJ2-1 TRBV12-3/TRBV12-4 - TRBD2 CASSTSSRASGGNNEQFF TGTGCCAGCTCGACCTCATCGCGGGCTAGCGGGGGAAACAATGAGCAGTTCTTC
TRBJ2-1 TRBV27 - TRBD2 CASSLSKASGRAIYNEQFF TGTGCCAGCAGTTTAAGTAAGGCTAGCGGGAGGGCAATATACAATGAGCAGTTCTTC
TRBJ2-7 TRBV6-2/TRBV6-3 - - CASKIGDFYEQYF TGTGCCAGCAAGATTGGGGATTTCTACGAGCAGTACTTC
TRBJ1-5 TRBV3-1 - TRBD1 CASSHGTGDGNQPQHF TGTGCCAGCAGCCATGGGACAGGAGACGGCAATCAGCCCCAGCATTTT
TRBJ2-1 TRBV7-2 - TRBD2 CASGWVQREDNEQFF TGTGCCAGCGGGTGGGTCCAGCGGGAGGACAATGAGCAGTTCTTC
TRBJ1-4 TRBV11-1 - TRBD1 CASSSPGQGAEKLFF TGTGCCAGCAGCTCCCCGGGACAGGGGGCAGAAAAACTGTTTTTT
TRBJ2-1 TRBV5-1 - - CASSFGFAGAGTSYNEQFF TGCGCCAGCAGCTTTGGTTTCGCAGGGGCTGGAACCTCCTACAATGAGCAGTTCTTC
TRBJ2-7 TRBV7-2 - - CASSLRLGHVYEQYF TGTGCCAGCAGCTTACGTCTGGGACACGTCTACGAGCAGTACTTC
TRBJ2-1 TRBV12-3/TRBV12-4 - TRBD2 CASRKLAGGFNEQFF TGTGCCAGCAGGAAGCTAGCGGGGGGGTTCAATGAGCAGTTCTTC
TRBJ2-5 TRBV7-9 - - CASSLLPPETQYF TGTGCCAGCAGCTTATTACCCCCAGAGACCCAGTACTTC
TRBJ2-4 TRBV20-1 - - CSAVDPHGPANIQYF TGCAGTGCCGTGGACCCCCACGGCCCAGCAAACATTCAGTACTTC
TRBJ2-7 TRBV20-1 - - CSGTGPTQTYEQYF TGCAGTGGGACTGGACCGACCCAAACCTACGAGCAGTACTTC
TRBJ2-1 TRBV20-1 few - CSARDREFYNEQFF TGCAGTGCTAGAGATCGGGAGTTTTACAATGAGCAGTTCTTC
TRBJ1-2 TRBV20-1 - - CSAHVQVGYTF TGCAGTGCCCATGTCCAGGTTGGCTACACCTTC
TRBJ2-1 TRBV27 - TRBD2 CATRLAGAGEQFF TGTGCCACCAGACTAGCGGGAGCCGGTGAGCAGTTCTTC
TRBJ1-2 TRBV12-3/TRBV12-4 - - CASSSGGRSGYTF TGTGCCAGCAGTTCGGGCGGGCGAAGTGGCTACACCTTC
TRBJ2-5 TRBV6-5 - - CASSYDGAFSPETQYF TGTGCCAGCAGTTACGATGGGGCCTTTAGCCCGGAGACCCAGTACTTC
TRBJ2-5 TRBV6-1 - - CASLPADRETQYF TGTGCCAGCCTACCGGCGGACCGAGAGACCCAGTACTTC
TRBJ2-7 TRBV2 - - CASSVQYRGGYSYEQYF TGTGCCAGCAGTGTACAATACAGGGGGGGATACTCCTACGAGCAGTACTTC
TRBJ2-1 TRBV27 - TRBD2 CASSLWMAGDWSDNEQFF TGTGCCAGCAGTTTATGGATGGCGGGAGACTGGTCGGACAATGAGCAGTTCTTC
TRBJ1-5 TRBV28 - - CATRGTSDQPQHF TGTGCCACGAGAGGGACCTCCGATCAGCCCCAGCATTTT
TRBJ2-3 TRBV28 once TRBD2 CASGGGGPDTQYF TGTGCCAGCGGGGGGGGAGGCCCAGATACGCAGTATTTT
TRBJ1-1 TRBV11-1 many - CASSLGLNTEAFF TGTGCCAGCAGCTTGGGACTGAACACTGAAGCTTTCTTT
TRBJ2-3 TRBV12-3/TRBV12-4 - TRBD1 CASRPQGDRQPQYF TGTGCCAGCAGACCTCAGGGGGATCGGCAGCCCCAGTATTTT
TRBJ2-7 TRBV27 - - CASSPGFNEQYF TGTGCCAGCAGTCCGGGTTTCAACGAGCAGTACTTC
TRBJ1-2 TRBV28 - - CASQGGETPNYGYTF TGTGCCAGTCAGGGTGGGGAGACTCCTAACTATGGCTACACCTTC
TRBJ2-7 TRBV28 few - CASRTTYEQYF TGTGCCAGCAGAACTACTTACGAGCAGTACTTC